These 25 T cell receptor beta chains originate from one sample sequenced in a study of cytomegalovirus exposure and HLA in healthy donors. The PCR had 60 Vbeta and 13 Jbeta primers. Only in-frame clones appear in the TCRdb table, and some are missing; sequencing was by immunoSEQ multiplex PCR. The data hold around 120,000 clones, with roughly four fifths observed a single time. The sequencing sample was made of PBMCs. These receptors were taken from a girl aged 2 to 9 in good health and CMV-seronegative.

The sample holds one count of this clone. This chain connects TRBV7-6 to TRBJ2-2; maybe TRBD2 (7 bases). Trimming shortened V by 2 bases and J by 4 bases, and 20 bases separated the two germline ends. Per germline, CDR1 SGHVS and CDR2 FNYEAQ. This CDR3 spans 18 amino acids. Written as DNA, the CDR3 is TGTGCCAGCAGCTTACCCTTGACCGGGGGGCAGGGCACCGGGGAGCTGTTTTTT. Translating it yields CASSLPLTGGQGTGELFF.

This chain uses TRBV18 with TRBJ1-2, with TRBD1 as a possible D gene (5 bases). Germline CDR1 is KGHSH and CDR2 is LQKENI. The germline V and J ends were trimmed by 0 bases and 0 bases, with 11 bases remaining between them. The CDR3 sequence is 16 residues long. CDR3 nucleotide sequence: TGTGCCAGCTCACCACCTGGGGCAGTTTCTAACTATGGCTACACCTTC. Its protein product is CASSPPGAVSNYGYTF.

J is TRBJ2-7 and V is TRBV9; TRBD1 might be the D (6 bases). This CDR3 has 14 amino acids. V gave up 0 bases and J gave up 4 bases, with 11 bases separating them. The germline CDR1 and CDR2 sequences are SGDLS and YYNGEE. CDR3 sequence (DNA): TGTGCCAGCAGCGTAGCTTCAACAGGGTACGAGCAGTACTTC. Amino acids: CASSVASTGYEQYF.

This clone is a singleton in its sample. This chain links TRBV5-4 with TRBJ2-5; TRBD2 agrees at 7 bases. In germline, CDR1 is SGHNT, CDR2 YYREEE (reference sequence). This CDR3 is 15 amino acids long. V gave up 4 bases and J gave up 3 bases; unmatched junction bases: 9. The CDR3 DNA follows: TGTGCCAGCAGCCGTCCGGGACGGGGGGAAGAGACCCAGTACTTC. It yields the protein CASSRPGRGEETQYF.

The rearrangement joins TRBV10-3 to TRBJ2-5, with D possibly being TRBD1 (6 bases). The CDR3 is 15 amino acids. The V end lost 4 bases, the J end lost 1 base, and 13 bases lay between the germline ends. CDR1 and CDR2 from the germline V gene are ENHRY and SYGVKD. CDR3 protein: CAISVEPRGQETQYF. The CDR3 coding sequence is TGTGCCATCAGTGTCGAGCCCAGGGGCCAAGAGACCCAGTACTTC.

The rearrangement links TRBV6-4 to TRBJ1-1; D is unclear. The CDR3 totals 14 residues. V lost 4 bases and J 4 bases, leaving 13 bases between the germline ends. Per the germline V gene, CDR1 is MRHNA and CDR2 is SNTAGT. The CDR3 DNA reads TGTGCCAGCAGTGCTAGCGGGGAGGGCACTGAAGCTTTCTTT. Translation: CASSASGEGTEAFF.

V gene TRBV2 combines with J gene TRBJ1-1; TRBD1 matches at 8 bases. Per germline, CDR1 SNHLY and CDR2 FYNNEI. V lost 0 bases to trimming and J lost 13 bases; unmatched junction nucleotides: 13. CDR3 length: 15 amino acids. CDR3 bases: TGTGCCAGCAGTGAAGCGGGCGGACAGGGCCTCTGGGGTTTCTTT. Translating it yields CASSEAGGQGLWGFF.

The rearrangement joins TRBV6-1 to TRBJ2-5; weak D call: TRBD2 (6 bases). This CDR3 has 13 residues. Germline V gene sequence: CDR1 MNHNS, CDR2 SASEGT. With 5 bases removed from V and 5 bases from J, the gap between germline ends came to 12 bases. Written as DNA, the CDR3 is TGTGCCAGCAGTCCCACGGGGGTGGAGACCCAGTACTTC. It specifies CASSPTGVETQYF.

CDR3 in amino acids: CASSIRTGQGSTEAFF. The DNA of the CDR3 is TGTGCCAGCAGCATTAGGACAGGGCAGGGGAGCACTGAAGCTTTCTTT. This rearrangement joins TRBV7-9 to TRBJ1-1, with 8 bases fitting TRBD1. The junction had 12 bases not matched to a gene; V was cut back by 5 bases and J by 4 bases. Germline V gene data show CDR1 as SEHNR and CDR2 as FQNEAQ (reference sequence). This CDR3 has 16 residues.

The chain has TRBV30 and TRBJ2-7; 11 bases align to TRBD1. Germline assignment: CDR1 GTSNPN and CDR2 SVGIG (reference sequence). The trim removed 7 bases at V and 4 bases at J, leaving 3 bases unmatched. CDR3 length equals 12 residues. CDR3 sequence (DNA): TGTGCCTCGGACAGGGGGCGGTACGAGCAGTACTTC. Translating gives CASDRGRYEQYF.

The chain recombines TRBV5-4 with TRBJ2-3; 8 bases line up with TRBD2. Per germline, CDR1 SGHNT and CDR2 YYREEE (reference sequence). The trim removed 0 bases at V and 7 bases at J, leaving 13 bases unmatched. The CDR3 is made up of 17 amino acids. The CDR3 sequence is CASSLDSRTSRGNTQYF. The CDR3 nucleotides read TGTGCCAGCAGCTTGGATTCGAGGACTAGCCGGGGGAATACGCAGTATTTT.

This clone came up a few times. The chain recombines TRBV28 with TRBJ2-3, with 7 bases fitting TRBD2. With V trimmed by 6 bases and J by 2 bases, 8 bases remained unmatched. Germline loops: CDR1 MDHEN, CDR2 SYDVKM. CDR3 length: 15 amino acids. The DNA of the CDR3 is TGTGCCAGCAGCCCCCCGGGACTAAACACAGATACGCAGTATTTT. Translation: CASSPPGLNTDTQYF. Looking up the rest from reference TRBV28 and TRBJ2-3 gives the full variable domain: DVKVTQSSRYLVKRTGEKVFLECVQDMDHENMFWYRQDPGLGLRLIYFSYDVKMKEKGDIPEGYSVSREKKERFSLILESASTNQTSMYLCASSPPGLNTDTQYFGPGTRLTVL.

This sequence joins TRBV19 and TRBJ2-1; 14 bases are a match to TRBD2. The germline V gene has CDR1 LNHDA and CDR2 SQIVND (reference sequence). This CDR3 is 17 amino acids long. Trimming at V came to 4 bases and at J to 3 bases, leaving 5 bases not matched to a gene. This CDR3 is CASSTWTSGRIYNEQFF. The CDR3 DNA follows: TGTGCCAGTAGTACGTGGACTAGCGGGAGGATCTACAATGAGCAGTTCTTC.

The chain carries TRBV18 and TRBJ2-5, with 7 bases identical to TRBD1. V lost 5 bases to trimming and J lost 1 base; unmatched junction nucleotides: 4. The germline CDR1 and CDR2 sequences are KGHSH and LQKENI. The CDR3 contains 14 residues. CDR3 protein: CASSVTGTQETQYF. The CDR3 nucleotides are TGTGCCAGCTCAGTGACAGGGACCCAAGAGACCCAGTACTTC. The variable domain in full, with the rest retrieved from reference TRBV18 and TRBJ2-5, is NAGVMQNPRHLVRRRGQEARLRCSPMKGHSHVYWYRQLPEEGLKFMVYLQKENIIDESGMPKERFSAEFPKEGPSILRIQQVVRGDSAAYFCASSVTGTQETQYFGPGTRLLVL.

This clone was picked up one time. In DNA, the CDR3 is TGTGCCAGCAGTGATTACGGCGGGGGTAGCACAGATACGCAGTATTTT. Its protein is CASSDYGGGSTDTQYF. This chain uses TRBV6-4 with TRBJ2-3; TRBD2 aligns across 7 bases. Trimming took 3 bases from V and 0 from J; bases not matched to a gene: 6. The CDR3 is 16 residues long. Germline CDR1 is MRHNA and CDR2 is SNTAGT.

V usage is TRBV5-1 and J usage is TRBJ2-1; 7 bases agree with TRBD1. With V trimmed by 1 base and J by 6 bases, 4 bases remained unmatched. The CDR3 has 14 amino acids. Germline CDR1 SGHRS, CDR2 YFSETQ. The CDR3 DNA is TGCGCCAGCAGCTTGCACCGGGACAGCAATGAGCAGTTCTTC. Residues: CASSLHRDSNEQFF.

The chain links TRBV5-4 to TRBJ1-1; a possible D gene is TRBD1 (5 bases). The CDR3 covers 15 residues. Trimming cost V 0 bases and J 5 bases, with 14 bases left between them. The V gene's germline CDR1 is SGHNT and CDR2 YYREEE (reference sequence). The CDR3 DNA sequence: TGTGCCAGCAGCTTGGGGGTAGGGGTAGGAACTGAAGCTTTCTTT. This translates into CASSLGVGVGTEAFF.

The chain links TRBV28 to TRBJ2-3; 7 bases match TRBD2. The J segment lost 7 bases and the V segment lost 5 bases, leaving 15 bases of the junction unmatched. This CDR3 comprises 16 residues. CDR1 is MDHEN, CDR2 SYDVKM, per germline. This chain's CDR3 is CASSMGLHTSSYTQYF. The CDR3 region has the DNA TGTGCCAGCAGTATGGGACTACACACCTCCTCATATACGCAGTATTTT.

The J gene is TRBJ2-3, the V gene TRBV10-2; TRBD2 agrees at 7 bases. CDR3 length equals 18 residues. In germline, CDR1 is WSHSY, CDR2 SAAADI. The junction had 16 bases not matched to a gene; V was cut back by 0 bases and J by 7 bases. The CDR3 bases are TGCGCCAGCAGTGAGTCGATCATCTTCGCGGGAGTAATCAATACGCAGTATTTT. Translating it yields CASSESIIFAGVINTQYF.

This chain connects TRBV6-1 to TRBJ2-5, with 8 bases that match TRBD2. The J call is doubtful: the DNA matches TRBJ2-7 better. The CDR3 spans 16 residues. CDR1 and CDR2 from the germline V gene are MNHNS and SASEGT. The chain's CDR3 is CASSEWRSGSSYEQYF. DNA of the CDR3: TGTGCCAGCAGTGAATGGCGGAGCGGGAGCTCCTACGAGCAGTACTTC.

The J gene is TRBJ2-7, the V gene TRBV5-1; 16 bases agree with TRBD2. The CDR3 length is 18 residues. The V and J ends lost 5 bases and 0 bases, in that order; junction bases with no gene match: 8. Looked up from germline, CDR1 is SGHRS and CDR2 is YFSETQ. CDR3 residues: CASSTGTSGRASSYEQYF. The CDR3, as DNA: TGCGCCAGCAGTACCGGGACTAGCGGGAGGGCAAGCTCCTACGAGCAGTACTTC.

The chain joins TRBV7-9 to TRBJ1-2, with D possibly being TRBD1 (6 bases). The CDR3 sequence is 15 residues long. The V and J ends lost 5 bases and 4 bases respectively, with 17 bases between them. Germline V CDR1 and CDR2: SEHNR, FQNEAQ (reference sequence). CDR3 nucleotide sequence: TGTGCCAGCAGCCCTACAAACGACAGGCTCTATGGCTACACCTTC. It yields the protein CASSPTNDRLYGYTF.

The V gene is TRBV7-2, the J gene TRBJ2-7; 9 bases fit TRBD1. The CDR3 runs to 14 residues. The V segment lost 3 bases and the J segment 3 bases; nucleotides outside the gene matches: 3. CDR1 SGHTA and CDR2 FQGNSA come from the germline V gene. The CDR3 sequence is CASSFRDRVYEQYF. CDR3 in DNA: TGTGCCAGCAGCTTCCGGGACAGGGTCTACGAGCAGTACTTC.

This clone was counted only a few times. The chain recombines TRBV2 with TRBJ1-4, with 8 bases that match TRBD1. The CDR3 runs to 19 residues. The V gene end was trimmed by 4 bases and the J gene end by 1 base; junction bases not matched to a gene: 14. Germline CDR1 reads SNHLY; CDR2 reads FYNNEI. CDR3 coding DNA: TGTGCCAGCAGTGTAACGTTCGGTACAGGGGGTGAAACTAATGAAAAACTGTTTTTT. Translated, it gives CASSVTFGTGGETNEKLFF. The whole variable domain, filled in from reference TRBV2 and TRBJ1-4, reads EPEVTQTPSHQVTQMGQEVILRCVPISNHLYFYWYRQILGQKVEFLVSFYNNEISEKSEIFDDQFSVERPDGSNFTLKIRSTKLEDSAMYFCASSVTFGTGGETNEKLFFGSGTQLSVL.

This sequence joins TRBV7-9 and TRBJ1-5, with TRBD1 identical over 7 bases. V shed 0 bases, J shed 6 bases, and the junction held 8 bases outside the gene matches. CDR3 length: 16 amino acids. The germline CDR1 and CDR2 sequences are SEHNR and FQNEAQ (reference sequence). The CDR3 reads CASSLATGDPFQPQHF. CDR3 DNA: TGTGCCAGCAGCTTAGCCACAGGGGATCCCTTTCAGCCCCAGCATTTT. Full variable domain (outside the CDR3, taken from reference TRBV7-9 and TRBJ1-5): DTGVSQNPRHKITKRGQNVTFRCDPISEHNRLYWYRQTLGQGPEFLTYFQNEAQLEKSRLLSDRFSAERPKGSFSTLEIQRTEQGDSAMYLCASSLATGDPFQPQHFGDGTRLSIL.